This T cell receptor beta chain was captured by sequencing in a study of long-term antiretroviral therapy in people with HIV. Study as a whole: A decade or so separates the oldest specimens from the later 2015 immediate-ART recommendation.

CDR1 is SGHTA and CDR2 is FQGTGA in the germline V gene. The V end lost 4 bases, the J end lost 3 bases, and 9 bases lay between the germline ends. CDR3 length equals 13 residues. This clone was seen a single time. Survey level was the resolution at which the v3.0 immunoSEQ assay ran. Researchers set sequencing to target about 40,000-55,000 T-cell genomes per sample. Profiled with immunoSEQ multiplex PCR; TCRdb holds only in-frame clones, not every one. The data show roughly 30,000 clones, approximately 87% seen once. All donors provided no fewer than one pre-ART and no fewer than two post-ART PBMC samples.

The gene calls are TRBV7-3 and TRBJ1-1; D gene ambiguous. This clonotype was obtained from a middle-aged man with HIV. This specimen was unsorted PBMCs, taken about 5 years after starting antiretroviral therapy. The CDR3 protein is CASSSGRDTEAFF. The CDR3 bases are TGTGCCAGCAGCTCCGGGAGAGACACTGAAGCTTTCTTT. The complete variable domain, with remaining parts taken from reference TRBV7-3 and TRBJ1-1, reads GAGVSQTPSNKVTEKGKYVELRCDPISGHTALYWYRQSLGQGPEFLIYFQGTGAADDSGLPNDRFFAVRPEGSVSTLKIQRTERGDSAVYLCASSSGRDTEAFFGQGTRLTVV.